The clone carrying this T cell receptor beta chain appeared once. The source of the sample is a study of cytotoxic CD8 clonotypes in ibrutinib-treated CLL. Produced via immunoSEQ multiplex PCR; TCRdb's table is partial and in-frame only. Here the sample spans about 130,000 clones, 80% to 90% being singletons. V lost 0 bases to trimming and J lost 9 bases, with 11 bases between them. CDR3 length equals 14 residues. Germline assignment: CDR1 LGHNA and CDR2 YNFKEQ. The rearrangement links TRBV4-2 to TRBJ1-4, with D possibly matching TRBD1 (5 bases). The clonotype comes from a human donor with chronic lymphocytic leukemia. Specimen: PBMCs, collected after 24 months of ibrutinib treatment. The CDR3 spells CASSQDGAGQKLFF. Written as DNA, the CDR3 is TGTGCCAGCAGCCAAGACGGCGCGGGGCAAAAACTGTTTTTT.